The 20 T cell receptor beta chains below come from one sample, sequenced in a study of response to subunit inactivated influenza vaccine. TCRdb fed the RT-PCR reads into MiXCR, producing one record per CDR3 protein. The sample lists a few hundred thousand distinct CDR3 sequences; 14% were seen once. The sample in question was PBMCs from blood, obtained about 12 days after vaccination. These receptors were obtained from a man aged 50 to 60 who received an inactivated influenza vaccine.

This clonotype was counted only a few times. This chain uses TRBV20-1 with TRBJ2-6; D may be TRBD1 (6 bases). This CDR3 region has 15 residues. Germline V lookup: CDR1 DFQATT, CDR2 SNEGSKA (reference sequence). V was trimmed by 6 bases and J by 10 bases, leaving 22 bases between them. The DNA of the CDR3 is TGCAGTGCCTCGACAGGTCTAGGCAAGAAGAACGTCCTGACTTTC. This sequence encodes CSASTGLGKKNVLTF.

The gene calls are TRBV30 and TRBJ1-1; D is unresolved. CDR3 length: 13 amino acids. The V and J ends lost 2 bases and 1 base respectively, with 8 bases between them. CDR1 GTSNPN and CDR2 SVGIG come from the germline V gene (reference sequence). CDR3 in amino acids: CAWSFARNTEAFF. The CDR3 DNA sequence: TGTGCCTGGAGTTTCGCCAGGAACACTGAAGCTTTCTTT.

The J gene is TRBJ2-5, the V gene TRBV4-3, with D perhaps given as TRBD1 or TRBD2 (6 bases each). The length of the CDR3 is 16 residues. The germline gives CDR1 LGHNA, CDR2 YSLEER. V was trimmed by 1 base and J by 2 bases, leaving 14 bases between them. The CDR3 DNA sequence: TGCGCCAGCAGCCAAGCCTCCCCGGGGGCGCAAGAGACCCAGTACTTC. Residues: CASSQASPGAQETQYF.

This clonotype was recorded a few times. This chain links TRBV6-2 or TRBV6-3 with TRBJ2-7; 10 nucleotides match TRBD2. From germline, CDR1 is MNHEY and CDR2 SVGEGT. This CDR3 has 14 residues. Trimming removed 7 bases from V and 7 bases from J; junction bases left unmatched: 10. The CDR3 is CASTLAGAQGEQYF. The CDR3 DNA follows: TGTGCCAGCACTCTAGCGGGGGCCCAGGGTGAGCAGTACTTC.

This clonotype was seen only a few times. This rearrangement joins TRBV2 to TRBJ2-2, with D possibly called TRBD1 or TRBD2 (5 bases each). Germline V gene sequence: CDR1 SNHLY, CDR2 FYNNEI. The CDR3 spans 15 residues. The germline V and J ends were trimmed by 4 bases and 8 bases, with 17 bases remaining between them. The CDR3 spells CASSGSGTSGGELFF. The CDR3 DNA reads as TGTGCCAGCAGTGGATCAGGGACCTCCGGGGGGGAGCTGTTTTTT.

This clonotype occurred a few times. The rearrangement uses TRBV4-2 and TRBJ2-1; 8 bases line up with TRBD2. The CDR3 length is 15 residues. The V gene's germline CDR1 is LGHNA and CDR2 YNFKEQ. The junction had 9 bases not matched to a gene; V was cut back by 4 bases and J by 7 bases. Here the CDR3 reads CASSPTSGRLNEQFF. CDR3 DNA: TGTGCCAGCAGCCCAACTAGCGGACGTTTAAATGAGCAGTTCTTC.

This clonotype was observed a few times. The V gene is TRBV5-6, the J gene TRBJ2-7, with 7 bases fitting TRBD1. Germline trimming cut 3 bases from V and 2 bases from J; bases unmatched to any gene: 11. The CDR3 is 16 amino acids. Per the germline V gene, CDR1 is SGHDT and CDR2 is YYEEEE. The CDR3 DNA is TGTGCCAGCAGCTCCCCTACACGGACAGGAACCTACGAGCAGTACTTC. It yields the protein CASSSPTRTGTYEQYF.

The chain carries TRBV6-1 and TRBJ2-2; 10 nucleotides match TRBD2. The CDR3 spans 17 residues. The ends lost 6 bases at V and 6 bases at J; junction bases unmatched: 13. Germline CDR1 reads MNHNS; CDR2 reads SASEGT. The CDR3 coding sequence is TGTGCCAGCAGCAGTGCGGCTAGCGGGAGTTGGGCCGGGGAGCTGTTTTTT. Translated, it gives CASSSAASGSWAGELFF.

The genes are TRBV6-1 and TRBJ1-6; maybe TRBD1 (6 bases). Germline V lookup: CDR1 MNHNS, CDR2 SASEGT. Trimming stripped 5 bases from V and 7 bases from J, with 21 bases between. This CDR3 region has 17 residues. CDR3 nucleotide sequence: TGTGCCAGCAGTAAATATACAACCGGGCAGGGGAATTCACCCCTCCACTTT. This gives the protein CASSKYTTGQGNSPLHF.

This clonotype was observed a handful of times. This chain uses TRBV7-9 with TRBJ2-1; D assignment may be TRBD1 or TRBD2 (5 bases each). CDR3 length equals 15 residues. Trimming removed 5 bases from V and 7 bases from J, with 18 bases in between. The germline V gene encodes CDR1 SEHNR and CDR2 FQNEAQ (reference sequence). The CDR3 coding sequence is TGTGCCAGCAGCCTGCCCCGGGGACGTGAGAATGAGCAGTTCTTC. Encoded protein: CASSLPRGRENEQFF.

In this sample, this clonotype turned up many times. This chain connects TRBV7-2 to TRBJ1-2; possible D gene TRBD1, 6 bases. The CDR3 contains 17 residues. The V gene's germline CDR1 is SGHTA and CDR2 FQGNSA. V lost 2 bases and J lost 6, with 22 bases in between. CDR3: CASSLIPVLGGYNGYTF. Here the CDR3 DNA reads TGTGCCAGCAGCTTAATCCCCGTCCTAGGGGGGTACAATGGCTACACCTTC.

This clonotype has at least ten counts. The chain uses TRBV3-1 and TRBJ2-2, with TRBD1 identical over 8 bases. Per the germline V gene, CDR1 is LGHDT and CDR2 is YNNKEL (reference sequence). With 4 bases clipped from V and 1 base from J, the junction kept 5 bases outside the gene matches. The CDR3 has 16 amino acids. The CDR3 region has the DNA TGTGCCAGCAGCCGCACCGGGACAGGGAACACCGGGGAGCTGTTTTTT. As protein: CASSRTGTGNTGELFF.

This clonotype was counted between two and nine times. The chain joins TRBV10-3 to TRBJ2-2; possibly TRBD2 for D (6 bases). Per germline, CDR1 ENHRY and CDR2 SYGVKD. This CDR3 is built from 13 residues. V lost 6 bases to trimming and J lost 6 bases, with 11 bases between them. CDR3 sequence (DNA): TGTGCCATCAGCCGGGAGAATCCCGGGGAGCTGTTTTTT. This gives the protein CAISRENPGELFF.

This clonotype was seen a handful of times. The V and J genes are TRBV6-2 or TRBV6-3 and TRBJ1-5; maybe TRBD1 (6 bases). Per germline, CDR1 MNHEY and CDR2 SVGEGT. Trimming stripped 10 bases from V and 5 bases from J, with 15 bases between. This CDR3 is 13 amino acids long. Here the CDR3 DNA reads TGTGCCACCTCAGGGGACCCCCATCAGCCCCAGCATTTT. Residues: CATSGDPHQPQHF.

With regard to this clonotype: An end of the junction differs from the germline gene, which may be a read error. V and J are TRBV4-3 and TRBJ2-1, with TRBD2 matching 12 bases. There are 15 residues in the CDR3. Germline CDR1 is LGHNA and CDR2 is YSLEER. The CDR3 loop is CASSPRTSGEAGRNF. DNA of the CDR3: TGCGCCAGCAGCCCACGGACTAGCGGGGAGGCCGGTCGAAATTTC.

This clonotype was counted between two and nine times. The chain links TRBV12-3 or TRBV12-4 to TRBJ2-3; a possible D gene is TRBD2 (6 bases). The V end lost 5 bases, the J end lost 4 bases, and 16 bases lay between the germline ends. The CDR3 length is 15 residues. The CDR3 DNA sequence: TGTGCCAGCAGTCAATTGACTAGTAGATCAGATACGCAGTATTTT. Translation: CASSQLTSRSDTQYF.

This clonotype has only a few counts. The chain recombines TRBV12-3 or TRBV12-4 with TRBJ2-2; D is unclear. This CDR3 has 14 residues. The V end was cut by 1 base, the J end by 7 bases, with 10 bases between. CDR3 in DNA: TGTGCCAGCAGTTTAGTGAGCACAGACGGGGAGCTGTTTTTT. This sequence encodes CASSLVSTDGELFF.

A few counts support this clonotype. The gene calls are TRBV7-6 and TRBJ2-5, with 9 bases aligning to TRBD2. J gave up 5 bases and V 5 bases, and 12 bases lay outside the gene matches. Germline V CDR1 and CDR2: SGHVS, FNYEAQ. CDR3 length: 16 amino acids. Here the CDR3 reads CASSPTAGGQGETQYF. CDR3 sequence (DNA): TGTGCCAGCAGCCCGACGGCGGGAGGGCAGGGGGAGACCCAGTACTTC.

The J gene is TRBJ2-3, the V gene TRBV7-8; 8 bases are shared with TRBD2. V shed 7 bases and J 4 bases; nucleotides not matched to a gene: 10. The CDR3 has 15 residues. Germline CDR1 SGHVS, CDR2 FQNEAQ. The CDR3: CASTPRREVSDTQYF. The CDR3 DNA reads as TGTGCCAGCACCCCCCGGCGGGAGGTCTCAGATACGCAGTATTTT.

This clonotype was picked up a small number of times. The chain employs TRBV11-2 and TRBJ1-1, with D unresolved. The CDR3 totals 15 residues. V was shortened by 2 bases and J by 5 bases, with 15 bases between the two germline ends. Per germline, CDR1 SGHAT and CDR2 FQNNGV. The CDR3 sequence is CASSLFGGSGTEAFF. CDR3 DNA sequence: TGTGCCAGCAGCTTATTTGGCGGATCGGGTACTGAAGCTTTCTTT.